The present T cell receptor (beta chain) was sequenced within a study of T cells after yellow fever vaccination. Study-level background: Preparation of the low-cell-number fractions used SMART-Seq v4 Ultra Low Input.

CDR1 is SGHTA, CDR2 FQGNSA, per germline. This CDR3 region has 16 residues. V was pared by 5 bases and J by 2 bases, with 10 bases of the junction left unmatched. 5'RACE template switching added a universal primer site and UMIs to TCR cDNA. TCRdb independently ran MiXCR on the 5' RACE reads; one entry per CDR3 protein. The data show 65,000 to 90,000 distinct CDR3 sequences, just under 8% seen once. Ten or more counts support this clonotype. Its antigen is as yet unknown. Findings and caveats of the study: Primary-vaccination clones mostly resurfaced post-booster (nearly 97% CD4, under 90% CD8). Secondary responses were weaker yet peaked faster, day 5 versus 15.

The rearrangement links TRBV7-2 to TRBJ2-3, with 7 bases identical to TRBD2. The TCR was taken from a man aged 30 to 39 who received the YFV17D yellow fever vaccine. The specimen was CD8+ T cells sorted from PBMCs, collected on the day of the yellow fever booster vaccination. For the CDR3, the DNA is TGTGCCAGCAGCAGCTGGGGAGGGGCTTCCACAGATACGCAGTATTTT. This codes for CASSSWGGASTDTQYF.